The clone carrying this T cell receptor (beta chain) was counted a few times. The entry originates in a study of identical twins. TCRdb called the 5' RACE reads again in MiXCR, with one record for every CDR3 protein. The sample records around 230,000 distinct CDR3 sequences, around a tenth being singletons. The receptor comes from a woman between 18 and 30 years old in good health. Sequencing was done on a sample of memory (CD45RO+) T cells sorted from blood.

The CDR3: CSVEGSSYEQYF. CDR3 nucleotides: TGCAGTGTAGAAGGGAGCTCCTACGAGCAGTACTTC. The rearrangement uses TRBV20-1 and TRBJ2-7; possibly TRBD2 for D (5 bases). The ends were cut back, 7 bases at V and 0 bases at J, with 10 bases in the middle. The CDR3 runs to 12 residues. Germline CDR1 is DFQATT and CDR2 is SNEGSKA (reference sequence).